The 27 T cell receptor beta chains below all came from one sample that was sequenced in a study of cytomegalovirus exposure and HLA in healthy donors (dated by TCRdb to 2016 to 2017). Libraries were built with the immunoSEQ multiplex PCR assay. A mixture of 60 forward primers for TCR Vbeta segments and 13 reverse primers for TCR Jbeta segments was used in the multiplex PCR. Sourced from immuneACCESS, this table was stored by TCRdb with only in-frame sequences that have V and J called. A share of the clones is absent; for the studies checked, an unresolved V gene accounts for under half, and the remainder has no known explanation. The sample contains 120,000 to 150,000 clones, around 66% of them found a single time. The leading ten clones occupy under 3% of the sample. Sequences were obtained from PBMCs. These receptor sequences come from a woman aged 25 to 39 in good health and CMV-seropositive.

The V call is TRBV5-6, the J call TRBJ1-5, with 8 bases lining up with TRBD1. After removal of 3 bases from V and 5 bases from J, the junction contained 10 bases not matched to a gene. The CDR3 loop spans 16 amino acids. Germline CDR1 reads SGHDT; CDR2 reads YYEEEE. The CDR3 spells CASSSYPGQGYQPQHF. The CDR3 DNA follows: TGTGCCAGCAGCTCATACCCTGGACAGGGATATCAGCCCCAGCATTTT.

The rearrangement uses TRBV5-1 and TRBJ2-3, with 10 bases aligning to TRBD2. Per the germline V gene, CDR1 is SGHRS and CDR2 is YFSETQ. This CDR3 contains 15 residues. After removal of 5 bases from V and 1 base from J, the junction contained 4 bases not matched to a gene. This CDR3 reads CASSLLAGGTDTQYF. DNA of the CDR3: TGCGCCAGCAGTCTCCTAGCGGGAGGCACAGATACGCAGTATTTT.

This clone was picked up a small number of times. The J gene is TRBJ2-7, the V gene TRBV12-2; the DNA was not compared with TRBD2, the D call given in the table. TRBV12-2 is tagged as a pseudogene. The CDR3 extends over 16 amino acids. The CDR3 is CASRDSTASGIDEQYF. The CDR3 bases are TGTGCAAGTCGCGATAGTACGGCTAGCGGAATCGACGAGCAGTACTTC.

The chain joins TRBV5-1 to TRBJ2-5; TRBD2 is a possible D gene (5 bases). Germline loops: CDR1 SGHRS, CDR2 YFSETQ. This CDR3 spans 14 amino acids. The germline V and J ends were trimmed by 7 bases and 1 base, with 14 bases remaining between them. CDR3 sequence reads: CASSSGEIQETQYF. In DNA, the CDR3 is TGCGCCAGCTCAAGCGGAGAAATCCAAGAGACCCAGTACTTC.

This clone was seen only a few times. The chain uses TRBV28 and TRBJ2-7; 7 bases are a match to TRBD1. The junction had 8 bases not matched to a gene; V was cut back by 8 bases and J by 4 bases. Looked up from germline, CDR1 is MDHEN and CDR2 is SYDVKM. CDR3 length equals 13 residues. This chain's CDR3 is CASQGGARYEQYF. CDR3 DNA: TGTGCCAGCCAAGGGGGCGCTAGGTACGAGCAGTACTTC.

The rearrangement joins TRBV6-4 to TRBJ2-3; tentative D call: TRBD2 (6 bases). V was trimmed by 0 bases and J by 1 base, leaving 14 bases between them. CDR3 length: 17 residues. CDR1 and CDR2 (germline): MRHNA, SNTAGT. CDR3 protein: CASSDSYGRGGTDTQYF. CDR3 sequence (DNA): TGTGCCAGCAGTGACTCATATGGGCGGGGTGGCACAGATACGCAGTATTTT.

V is TRBV20-1 and J is TRBJ1-2; D is unclear. This CDR3 comprises 11 residues. Trimming took off 6 bases at V and 8 bases at J, with 13 bases between the two ends. Germline loops: CDR1 DFQATT, CDR2 SNEGSKA (reference sequence). The chain's CDR3 is CSAGIGWGYTF. The CDR3 DNA reads as TGCAGTGCCGGGATAGGATGGGGCTACACCTTC.

In this sample, this clone turned up once. Here the CDR3 reads CASSAGVGTDTQYF. The CDR3 nucleotides read TGTGCCAGCAGCGCAGGGGTTGGGACAGATACGCAGTATTTT. The chain joins TRBV7-9 to TRBJ2-3; the D gene is possibly TRBD1 (6 bases). Per the germline V gene, CDR1 is SEHNR and CDR2 is FQNEAQ (reference sequence). CDR3 length: 14 amino acids. The V end lost 5 bases, the J end lost 3 bases, and 12 bases lay between the germline ends.

The chain has TRBV19 and TRBJ2-7; 9 bases match TRBD1. The length of the CDR3 is 14 residues. Germline V gene data show CDR1 as LNHDA and CDR2 as SQIVND (reference sequence). Germline trimming cut 7 bases from V and 1 base from J; bases unmatched to any gene: 5. The CDR3 sequence is CASKKGQGSYEQYF. The CDR3 DNA sequence: TGTGCCAGTAAGAAGGGACAGGGTTCCTACGAGCAGTACTTC.

On this clone itself: This sample includes further DNA sequences coding for the same CDR3. The chain has TRBV6-5 and TRBJ1-6; weak D call: TRBD1 (5 bases). The V and J ends lost 4 bases and 6 bases respectively, with 7 bases between them. There are 13 residues in the CDR3. The germline CDR1 and CDR2 sequences are MNHEY and SVGAGI. CDR3 amino acids: CASSFDSNSPLHF. CDR3 coding DNA: TGTGCCAGCAGTTTCGACAGTAATTCACCCCTCCACTTT.

This sequence joins TRBV9 and TRBJ1-2, with D unresolved. Germline CDR1 is SGDLS and CDR2 is YYNGEE. Trimming left V 4 bases short and J 8 bases short, with 18 bases between. The CDR3 is made up of 14 amino acids. DNA for the CDR3: TGTGCCAGCAGCTCCGTGGCGGGCCCTAAAGGCTACACCTTC. It specifies CASSSVAGPKGYTF.

The chain links TRBV27 to TRBJ1-2; 10 nucleotides match TRBD1. The junction had 7 bases not matched to a gene; V was cut back by 7 bases and J by 8 bases. This CDR3 comprises 13 residues. The germline gives CDR1 MNHEY, CDR2 SMNVEV (reference sequence). The CDR3 sequence: CASTGQGTGGYTF. CDR3 DNA: TGTGCCAGCACGGGACAGGGGACGGGCGGCTACACCTTC.

This chain uses TRBV19 with TRBJ2-7, with D unresolved. Germline V lookup: CDR1 LNHDA, CDR2 SQIVND (reference sequence). With 0 bases removed from V and 1 base from J, the gap between germline ends came to 4 bases. The CDR3 is 13 residues long. Here the CDR3 reads CASSIDLSYEQYF. CDR3 coding DNA: TGTGCCAGTAGTATAGATCTTTCCTACGAGCAGTACTTC.

In this sample, this clone turned up once. The V gene is TRBV27, the J gene TRBJ2-2, with D uncertain. CDR1 MNHEY and CDR2 SMNVEV come from the germline V gene (reference sequence). The CDR3 is 13 amino acids. The V gene lost 2 bases and the J gene lost 3 bases, with 4 bases spanning the gap. As DNA, the CDR3 is TGTGCCAGCAGTTTAGTAGACACCGGGGAGCTGTTTTTT. Translated: CASSLVDTGELFF.

The chain carries TRBV10-3 and TRBJ2-3; D possibly corresponds to TRBD2 (6 bases). The length of the CDR3 is 15 residues. V dropped 9 bases and J dropped 1 base, with 17 bases sitting between them. Germline lookup yields CDR1 ENHRY and CDR2 SYGVKD. CDR3: CAMMNNGGGTDTQYF. CDR3 DNA: TGTGCCATGATGAACAACGGAGGGGGCACAGATACGCAGTATTTT.

By share, this clone ranks as medium-sized. The chain uses TRBV6-4 and TRBJ2-2; maybe TRBD1 (6 bases). Germline values: CDR1 MRHNA, CDR2 SNTAGT. Trimming pared 6 bases from V and 10 bases from J, leaving 21 bases between. The CDR3 loop spans 15 amino acids. CDR3 nucleotide sequence: TGTGCCAGCAGCAAGGAAGGGGCAGGGGCCGAGGAGCTGTTTTTT. Amino acid sequence: CASSKEGAGAEELFF.

The CDR3 loop is CASSLQGYTGELFF. The CDR3 nucleotides read TGTGCCAGCAGTCTACAGGGATACACCGGGGAGCTGTTTTTT. V is TRBV2 and J is TRBJ2-2; a possible D gene is TRBD1 (6 bases). Between the trimmed V and J ends, which lost 5 bases and 3 bases, there was a span of 10 bases. Looked up from germline, CDR1 is SNHLY and CDR2 is FYNNEI. The length of the CDR3 is 14 residues.

In DNA form, the CDR3 reads TGCACCAGCACCCGCCTGGACAGGGAAAATACGCAGTATTTT. Amino acids: CTSTRLDRENTQYF. The chain couples TRBV1 to TRBJ2-3; TRBD1, the D gene given by the table, was not confirmed from the DNA. TRBV1 is a pseudogene segment. The CDR3 loop spans 14 amino acids.

In its sample, this clone was seen a few times. V and J are TRBV29-1 and TRBJ2-5, with 8 positions matching TRBD2. V lost 6 bases, J lost 4 bases, and 10 bases stayed unmatched. CDR3 length equals 14 residues. The germline V gene encodes CDR1 SQVTM and CDR2 ANQGSEA. In nucleotides, the CDR3 is TGCAGCGTATTGCCGGGGGGGGCGTCAGAGACCCAGTACTTC. Translating it yields CSVLPGGASETQYF.

CDR3 nucleotides: TGTGCCATCAGTGGGGGGCCTGTCTCTGGAAACACCATATATTTT. Translating gives CAISGGPVSGNTIYF. The chain couples TRBV10-3 to TRBJ1-3; tentatively, D is TRBD1 (6 bases). V lost 4 bases and J lost 0, with 10 bases in between. The CDR3 is 15 residues long. Germline lookup yields CDR1 ENHRY and CDR2 SYGVKD.

The chain employs TRBV15 and TRBJ2-2; D might be TRBD2 (6 bases). Germline assignment: CDR1 LNHNV and CDR2 YYDKDF (reference sequence). V was cut by 0 bases and J by 6 bases, with 11 bases left in between. The CDR3 extends over 15 amino acids. The CDR3 here is CATSRDSWGAGELFF. CDR3 nucleotides: TGTGCCACCAGCAGAGATAGTTGGGGGGCCGGGGAGCTGTTTTTT.

This clone turned up a few times. The chain uses TRBV6-5 and TRBJ1-6; 7 bases map to TRBD1. The germline CDR1 and CDR2 sequences are MNHEY and SVGAGI. CDR3 size: 16 residues. V shed 0 bases, J shed 7 bases, and the junction held 6 bases outside the gene matches. The DNA for the CDR3 is TGTGCCAGCAGTTACTCGATCGGGACAGCAAATTCACCCCTCCACTTT. Protein sequence: CASSYSIGTANSPLHF.

The chain carries TRBV5-1 and TRBJ1-2, with a weak D call TRBD1 (6 bases). There are 13 residues in the CDR3. With 0 bases removed from V and 5 bases from J, the gap between germline ends came to 8 bases. Germline V gene sequence: CDR1 SGHRS, CDR2 YFSETQ. The CDR3 reads CASSLGTEYGYTF. The CDR3 DNA is TGCGCCAGCAGCTTGGGGACAGAATATGGCTACACCTTC.

The genes are TRBV29-1 and TRBJ2-1, with 8 bases matching TRBD1. Germline loops: CDR1 SQVTM, CDR2 ANQGSEA. J gave up 1 base and V 5 bases, and 10 bases lay outside the gene matches. This CDR3 region has 16 residues. The CDR3 coding sequence is TGCAGCGTTCTTAACCGGACAGGGAAATCCTACAATGAGCAGTTCTTC. This codes for CSVLNRTGKSYNEQFF.

Note on this clone: This sample also contains other DNA sequences that code for the same CDR3. The chain combines TRBV15 with TRBJ1-4; D is perhaps TRBD1 (6 bases). Germline V gene data show CDR1 as LNHNV and CDR2 as YYDKDF (reference sequence). There are 15 residues in the CDR3. V shed 0 bases and J shed 6 bases, with 11 bases lying between them. CDR3 DNA sequence: TGTGCCACCAGCAGAGACAGGGGTTGGGATGAAAAACTGTTTTTT. The encoded protein is CATSRDRGWDEKLFF.

This clone turned up a few times. This chain connects TRBV19 to TRBJ1-5; D possibly corresponds to TRBD1 (6 bases). The germline gives CDR1 LNHDA, CDR2 SQIVND (reference sequence). The CDR3 has 16 residues. Between the trimmed V and J ends, which lost 3 bases and 6 bases, there was a span of 18 bases. The DNA for the CDR3 is TGTGCCAGTAGTATGTACCGGGACACCCATCCTCAGCCCCAGCATTTT. Translation gives CASSMYRDTHPQPQHF.

The chain has TRBV20-1 and TRBJ1-4; possibly TRBD1 for D (5 bases). The ends were cut back, 6 bases at V and 8 bases at J, with 10 bases in the middle. Germline V gene lookup returns CDR1 DFQATT and CDR2 SNEGSKA (reference sequence). The CDR3 length is 11 residues. For the CDR3, the DNA is TGCAGTGCAGGGGTGAGGGAAAAACTGTTTTTT. This encodes CSAGVREKLFF.